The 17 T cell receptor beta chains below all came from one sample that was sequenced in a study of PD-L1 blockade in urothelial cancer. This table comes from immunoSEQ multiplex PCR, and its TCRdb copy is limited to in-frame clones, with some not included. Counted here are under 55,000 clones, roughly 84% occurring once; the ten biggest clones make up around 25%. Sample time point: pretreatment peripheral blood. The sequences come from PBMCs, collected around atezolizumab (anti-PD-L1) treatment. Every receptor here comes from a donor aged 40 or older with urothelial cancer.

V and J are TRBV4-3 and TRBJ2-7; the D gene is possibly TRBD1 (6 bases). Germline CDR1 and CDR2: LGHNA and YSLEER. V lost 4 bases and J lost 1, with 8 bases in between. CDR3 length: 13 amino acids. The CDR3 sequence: CASSRTDSYEQYF. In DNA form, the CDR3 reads TGCGCCAGCAGCCGGACAGATTCCTACGAGCAGTACTTC.

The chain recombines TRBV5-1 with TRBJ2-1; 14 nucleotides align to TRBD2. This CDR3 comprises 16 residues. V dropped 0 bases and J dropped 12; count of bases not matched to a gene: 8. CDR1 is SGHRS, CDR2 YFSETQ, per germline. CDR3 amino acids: CASSLVGTSGSSRQFF. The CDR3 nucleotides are TGCGCCAGCAGCTTGGTCGGGACTAGCGGGAGTAGCCGGCAGTTCTTC.

DNA for the CDR3: TGTGCCAGCAGCCTAACTAACTATGGCTACACCTTC. Its translation is CASSLTNYGYTF. The V call is TRBV7-2, the J call TRBJ1-2; unclear D gene. The length of the CDR3 is 12 residues. Germline CDR1 is SGHTA and CDR2 is FQGNSA. The V end lost 5 bases, the J end lost 0 bases, and 4 bases lay between the germline ends.

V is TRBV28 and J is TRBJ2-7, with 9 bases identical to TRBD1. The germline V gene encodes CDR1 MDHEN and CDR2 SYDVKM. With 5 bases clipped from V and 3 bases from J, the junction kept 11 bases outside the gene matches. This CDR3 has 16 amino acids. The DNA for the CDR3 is TGTGCCAGCAGTCCCCCTATAGGGACAGGGAGCTACGAGCAGTACTTC. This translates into CASSPPIGTGSYEQYF. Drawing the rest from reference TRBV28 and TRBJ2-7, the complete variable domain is DVKVTQSSRYLVKRTGEKVFLECVQDMDHENMFWYRQDPGLGLRLIYFSYDVKMKEKGDIPEGYSVSREKKERFSLILESASTNQTSMYLCASSPPIGTGSYEQYFGPGTRLTVT.

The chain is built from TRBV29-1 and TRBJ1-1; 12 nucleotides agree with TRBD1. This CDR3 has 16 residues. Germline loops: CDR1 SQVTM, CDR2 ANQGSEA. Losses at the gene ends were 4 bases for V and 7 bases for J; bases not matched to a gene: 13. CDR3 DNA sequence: TGCAGCGTTGGGTTCGGGACAGGGGGCGCGGGTGGTGAAGCTTTCTTT. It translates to CSVGFGTGGAGGEAFF.

CDR3 sequence (DNA): TGTGCCAGCAGGGGACCCGGGACTAGCGGCTACGAGCAGTACTTC. Translated, it gives CASRGPGTSGYEQYF. V is TRBV6-5 and J is TRBJ2-7, with TRBD2 matching 11 bases. In germline, CDR1 is MNHEY, CDR2 SVGAGI. The CDR3 has 15 amino acids. The trim removed 6 bases at V and 3 bases at J, leaving 7 bases unmatched.

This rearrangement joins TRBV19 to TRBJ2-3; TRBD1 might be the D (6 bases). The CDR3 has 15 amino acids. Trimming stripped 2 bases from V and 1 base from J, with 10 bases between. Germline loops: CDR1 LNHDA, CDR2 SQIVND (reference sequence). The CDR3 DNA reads TGTGCCAGTAGTATATCAGGGGTTCGCACAGATACGCAGTATTTT. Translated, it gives CASSISGVRTDTQYF.

The CDR3 is CASSEARGLAGVDTQYF. The DNA for the CDR3 is TGTGCCAGCAGTGAAGCGCGGGGACTAGCGGGAGTAGATACGCAGTATTTT. The J gene is TRBJ2-3, the V gene TRBV6-1; 14 bases align to TRBD2. Germline loops: CDR1 MNHNS, CDR2 SASEGT. This CDR3 spans 17 amino acids. Trimming took 0 bases from V and 5 from J; bases not matched to a gene: 4.

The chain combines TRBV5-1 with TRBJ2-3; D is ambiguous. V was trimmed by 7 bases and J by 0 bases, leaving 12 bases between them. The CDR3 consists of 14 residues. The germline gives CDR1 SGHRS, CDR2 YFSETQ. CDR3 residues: CASFVGSSTDTQYF. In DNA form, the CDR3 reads TGCGCCAGCTTTGTGGGCAGTAGCACAGATACGCAGTATTTT. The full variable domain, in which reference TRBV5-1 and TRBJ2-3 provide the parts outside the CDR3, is KAGVTQTPRYLIKTRGQQVTLSCSPISGHRSVSWYQQTPGQGLQFLFEYFSETQRNKGNFPGRFSGRQFSNSRSEMNVSTLELGDSALYLCASFVGSSTDTQYFGPGTRLTVL.

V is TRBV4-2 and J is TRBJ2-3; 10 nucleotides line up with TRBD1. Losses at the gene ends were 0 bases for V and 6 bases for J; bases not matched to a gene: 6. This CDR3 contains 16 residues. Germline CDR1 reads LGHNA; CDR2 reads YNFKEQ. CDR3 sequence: CASSQDRDRGRDTQYF. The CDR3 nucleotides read TGTGCCAGCAGCCAAGATAGGGACAGGGGAAGGGATACGCAGTATTTT.

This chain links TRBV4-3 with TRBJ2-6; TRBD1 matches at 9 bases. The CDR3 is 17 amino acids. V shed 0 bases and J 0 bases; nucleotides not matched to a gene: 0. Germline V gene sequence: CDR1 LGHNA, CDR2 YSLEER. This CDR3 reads CASSQETGGSGANVLTF. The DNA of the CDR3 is TGCGCCAGCAGCCAAGAGACAGGGGGCTCTGGGGCCAACGTCCTGACTTTC.

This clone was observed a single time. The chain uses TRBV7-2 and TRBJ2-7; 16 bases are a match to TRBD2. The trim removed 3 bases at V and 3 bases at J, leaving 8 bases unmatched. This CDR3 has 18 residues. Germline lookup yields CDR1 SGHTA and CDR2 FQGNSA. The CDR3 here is CASSFTGTSGRAVYEQYF. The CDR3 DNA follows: TGTGCCAGCAGCTTTACCGGGACTAGCGGGAGGGCCGTCTACGAGCAGTACTTC. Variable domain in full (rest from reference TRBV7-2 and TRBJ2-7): GAGVSQSPSNKVTEKGKDVELRCDPISGHTALYWYRQSLGQGLEFLIYFQGNSAPDKSGLPSDRFSAERTGGSVSTLTIQRTQQEDSAVYLCASSFTGTSGRAVYEQYFGPGTRLTVT.

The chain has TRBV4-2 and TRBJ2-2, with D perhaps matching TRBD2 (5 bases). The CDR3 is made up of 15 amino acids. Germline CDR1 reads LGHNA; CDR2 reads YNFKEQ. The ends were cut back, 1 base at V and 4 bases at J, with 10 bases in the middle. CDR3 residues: CASSQVGESTGELFF. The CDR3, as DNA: TGTGCCAGCAGCCAAGTGGGAGAGAGCACCGGGGAGCTGTTTTTT.

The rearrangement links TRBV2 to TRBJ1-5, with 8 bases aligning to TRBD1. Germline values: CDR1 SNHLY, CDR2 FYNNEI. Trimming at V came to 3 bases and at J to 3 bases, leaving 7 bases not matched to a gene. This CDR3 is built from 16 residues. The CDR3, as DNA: TGTGCCAGCAGTGAGTCGCCGGGACAGGACAATCAGCCCCAGCATTTT. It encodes CASSESPGQDNQPQHF.

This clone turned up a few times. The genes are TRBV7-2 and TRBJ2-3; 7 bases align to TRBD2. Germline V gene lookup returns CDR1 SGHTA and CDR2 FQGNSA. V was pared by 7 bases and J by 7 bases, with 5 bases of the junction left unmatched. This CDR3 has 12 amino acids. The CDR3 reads CASTTGGNTQYF. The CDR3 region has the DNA TGTGCCAGCACCACGGGGGGAAATACGCAGTATTTT.

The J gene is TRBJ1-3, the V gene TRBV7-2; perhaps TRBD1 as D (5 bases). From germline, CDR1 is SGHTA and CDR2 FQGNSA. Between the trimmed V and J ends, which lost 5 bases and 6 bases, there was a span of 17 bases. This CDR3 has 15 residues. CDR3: CASSPPARGENTIYF. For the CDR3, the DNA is TGTGCCAGCAGCCCCCCGGCACGGGGGGAAAACACCATATATTTT. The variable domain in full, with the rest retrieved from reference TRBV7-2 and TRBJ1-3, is GAGVSQSPSNKVTEKGKDVELRCDPISGHTALYWYRQSLGQGLEFLIYFQGNSAPDKSGLPSDRFSAERTGGSVSTLTIQRTQQEDSAVYLCASSPPARGENTIYFGEGSWLTVV.

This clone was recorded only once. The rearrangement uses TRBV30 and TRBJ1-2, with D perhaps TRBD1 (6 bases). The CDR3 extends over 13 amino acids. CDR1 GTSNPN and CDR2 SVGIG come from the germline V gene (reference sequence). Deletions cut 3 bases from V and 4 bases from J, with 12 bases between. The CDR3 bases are TGTGCCTGGAGCATGGGGGCCGGCTATGGCTACACCTTC. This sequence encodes CAWSMGAGYGYTF.